This entry concerns a single T cell receptor (beta chain). Its cognate antigen has yet to be identified. No base quality information exists; no much larger clone differs at one position. From the cysteine up to the phenylalanine, the CDR3 has a length of 12 residues. Kept here is only the CDR3 DNA, which spans 36 bases and is read in frame from base 1. A distance of 10 bases separates the germline ends of V and J, which lose 3 bases and 7 bases respectively. The germline V gene encodes CDR1 MNHEY and CDR2 SMNVEV (reference sequence). What this sample's time point label stands for: baseline before first vaccination. The vaccinee samples were drawn from two UK trials, COV001 and COV002, one of which was a single-blind randomized controlled phase 2/3 trial testing AZD1222 (ChAdOx1 nCoV-19) in healthy adults. Trial participant PBMC samples were collected at day 0 and day 28 after the second dose for TCRbeta chain sequencing.

The CDR3 regions of human TCRbeta chains were analyzed by immunosequencing. The source study handled its data this way. Repertoire TCRs were matched against a reference library of SARS-CoV-2-specific TCRs generated with the MIRA antigen-specificity platform. Breadth was defined as the fraction of unique TCRs that were SARS-CoV-2-associated. Depth was defined as the fraction of total T cells that were SARS-CoV-2-associated. Using the MIRA data, each spike-specific TCR was assigned both to the spike region to which the TCR was reactive and to a CD4 or CD8 class. Log10-transformed breadth and depth values were compared by one-way ANOVA with Sidak's multiple comparisons tests. TCRdb re-hosts the immuneACCESS table, in-frame sequences only. Its copies lack some clones; in the studies checked, an unresolved V gene accounts for under half of them, and the cause for the rest is not known. From that table come the V and J calls and clone size; the DNA was used to work out D and trimming. The sample contains about 120,000 clones, 70% to 90% of them found a single time. The ten largest account for less than 6% of the sample.

The source of the sample is a study of T cell responses to AZD1222 COVID-19 vaccine (dated by TCRdb to the early 2020s). Background for the entire study: AZD1222 recipients with second doses at about 4 weeks or about 12 weeks were pooled, because spike-specific TCR depth and breadth did not differ between schedules. Trial participants were enrolled by age into 18-55, 56-69 and 70-plus year subgroups, with roughly 160, 29 and 62 TCR-sequenced participants respectively. A total of around 240 trial participants underwent TCR sequencing, of whom 200 to 220 had received two doses of AZD1222 and 26 had received two doses of the MenACWY control vaccine. Broad study findings and their caveats: Vaccine-associated CD4 TCRs spanned the whole spike protein, with dominant responses in regions 160-218 and 743-854. Conclusions about previously exposed vaccinees are limited, since just a handful of AZD1222 recipients were seropositive for SARS-CoV-2 at baseline. Nearly half of unique spike-specific TCRs reportedly recognized epitopes outside regions mutated in the B.1.351 and B.1.1.7 variants. Because no day 14 peak-response samples were available, repertoires were characterized only after the peak T cell response. After two AZD1222 doses, both the breadth and the depth of spike-specific TCRs were significantly higher than at day 0 and than in MenACWY recipients. The 56-69-year group was small, and its depth increase did not reach significance, likely because of low power. Participants were mostly white British, with more females than males. The authors suggested clonal diversity may have been underestimated.

The sample here was peripheral blood, taken on day 0 of AZD1222 vaccination. This clonotype was obtained from an adult in good health. Rearrangement joined TRBV27 to TRBJ2-7, and the D gene may be TRBD2, 6 bases matching. The nucleotides read TGTGCCAGCAGTTTCTCCCGGGGGGAGCAGTACTTC. Its amino acids are CASSFSRGEQYF.